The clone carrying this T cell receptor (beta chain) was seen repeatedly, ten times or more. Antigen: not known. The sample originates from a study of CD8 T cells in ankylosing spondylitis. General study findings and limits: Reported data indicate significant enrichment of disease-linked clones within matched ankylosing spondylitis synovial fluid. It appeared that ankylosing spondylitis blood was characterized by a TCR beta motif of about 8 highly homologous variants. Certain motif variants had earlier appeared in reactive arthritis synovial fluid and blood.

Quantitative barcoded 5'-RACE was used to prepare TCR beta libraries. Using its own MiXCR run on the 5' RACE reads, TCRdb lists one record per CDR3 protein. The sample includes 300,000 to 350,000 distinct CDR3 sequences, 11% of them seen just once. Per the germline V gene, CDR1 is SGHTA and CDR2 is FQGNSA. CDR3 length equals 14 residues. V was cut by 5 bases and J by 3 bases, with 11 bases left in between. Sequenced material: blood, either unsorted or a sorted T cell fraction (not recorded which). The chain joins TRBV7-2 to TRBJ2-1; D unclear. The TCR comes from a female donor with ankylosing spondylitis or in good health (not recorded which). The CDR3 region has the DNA TGTGCCAGCAGCCCGACCACACACTACAATGAGCAGTTCTTC. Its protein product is CASSPTTHYNEQFF.